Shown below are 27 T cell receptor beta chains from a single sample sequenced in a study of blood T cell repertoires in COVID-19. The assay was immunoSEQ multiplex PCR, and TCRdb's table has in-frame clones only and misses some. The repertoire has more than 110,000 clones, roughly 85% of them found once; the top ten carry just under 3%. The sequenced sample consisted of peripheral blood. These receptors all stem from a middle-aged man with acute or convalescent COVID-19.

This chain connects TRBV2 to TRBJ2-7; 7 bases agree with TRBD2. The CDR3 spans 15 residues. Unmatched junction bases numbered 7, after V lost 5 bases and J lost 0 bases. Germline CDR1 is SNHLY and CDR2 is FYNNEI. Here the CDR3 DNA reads TGTGCCAGCAGTTCTAGCGGTCCCAACTCCTACGAGCAGTACTTC. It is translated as CASSSSGPNSYEQYF. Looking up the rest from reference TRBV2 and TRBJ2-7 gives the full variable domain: EPEVTQTPSHQVTQMGQEVILRCVPISNHLYFYWYRQILGQKVEFLVSFYNNEISEKSEIFDDQFSVERPDGSNFTLKIRSTKLEDSAMYFCASSSSGPNSYEQYFGPGTRLTVT.

The CDR3 loop is CASSVRGQETQYF. The DNA for the CDR3 is TGTGCCAGCAGCGTACGGGGGCAAGAGACCCAGTACTTC. The genes are TRBV9 and TRBJ2-5, with a weak D call TRBD2 (6 bases). Deletions cut 1 base from V and 2 bases from J, with 6 bases between. The germline CDR1 and CDR2 sequences are SGDLS and YYNGEE. The CDR3 totals 13 residues. The whole variable domain, remainder taken from reference TRBV9 and TRBJ2-5, is DSGVTQTPKHLITATGQRVTLRCSPRSGDLSVYWYQQSLDQGLQFLIQYYNGEERAKGNILERFSAQQFPDLHSELNLSSLELGDSALYFCASSVRGQETQYFGPGTRLLVL.

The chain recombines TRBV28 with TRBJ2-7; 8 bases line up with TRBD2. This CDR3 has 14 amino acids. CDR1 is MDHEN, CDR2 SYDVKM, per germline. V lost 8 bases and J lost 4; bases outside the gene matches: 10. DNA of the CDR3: TGTGCCAGCGCCAACGGGGGGGCGCGTTACGAGCAGTACTTC. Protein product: CASANGGARYEQYF.

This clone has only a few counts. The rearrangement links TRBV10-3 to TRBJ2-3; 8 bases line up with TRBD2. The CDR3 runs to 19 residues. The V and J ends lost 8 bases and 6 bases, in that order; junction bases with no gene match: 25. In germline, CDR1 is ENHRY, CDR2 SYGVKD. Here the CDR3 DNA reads TGTGCCATCTCACGGGATTCGGGTTATACGGGAGGGCGGGGCGATACGCAGTATTTT. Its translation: CAISRDSGYTGGRGDTQYF.

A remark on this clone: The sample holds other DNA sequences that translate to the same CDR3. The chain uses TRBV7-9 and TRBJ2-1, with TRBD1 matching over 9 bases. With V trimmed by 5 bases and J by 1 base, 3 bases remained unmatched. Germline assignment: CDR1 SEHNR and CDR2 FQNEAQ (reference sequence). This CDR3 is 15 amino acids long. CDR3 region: CASSPGQGSYNEQFF. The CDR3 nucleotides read TGTGCCAGCAGCCCCGGACAGGGGTCCTACAATGAGCAGTTCTTC.

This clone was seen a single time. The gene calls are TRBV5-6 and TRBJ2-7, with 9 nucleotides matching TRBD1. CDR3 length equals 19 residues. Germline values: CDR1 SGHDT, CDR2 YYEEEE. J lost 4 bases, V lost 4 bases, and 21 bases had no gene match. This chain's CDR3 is CASSPPSPLRTGAGYEQYF. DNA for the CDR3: TGTGCCAGCAGCCCGCCTTCCCCCTTAAGGACAGGGGCGGGGTACGAGCAGTACTTC.

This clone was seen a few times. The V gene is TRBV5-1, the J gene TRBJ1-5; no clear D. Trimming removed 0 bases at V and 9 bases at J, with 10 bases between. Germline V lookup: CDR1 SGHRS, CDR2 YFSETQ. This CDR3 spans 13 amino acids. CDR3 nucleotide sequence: TGCGCCAGCAGCTTGGCGGGGAGGAGGCCCCAGCATTTT. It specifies CASSLAGRRPQHF.

The CDR3 sequence: CAWRGQGYGYTF. The CDR3 nucleotides read TGTGCCTGGAGAGGGCAGGGCTATGGCTACACCTTC. V gene TRBV30 combines with J gene TRBJ1-2; D possibly corresponds to TRBD1 (5 bases). Germline-derived CDR1 and CDR2 are GTSNPN and SVGIG (reference sequence). The V end was cut by 3 bases, the J end by 4 bases, with 9 bases between. The CDR3 runs 12 residues.

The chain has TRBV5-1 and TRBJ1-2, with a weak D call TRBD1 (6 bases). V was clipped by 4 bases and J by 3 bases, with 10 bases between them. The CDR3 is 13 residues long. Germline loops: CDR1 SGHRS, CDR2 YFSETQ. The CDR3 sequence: CASSRAGDYGYTF. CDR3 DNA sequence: TGCGCCAGCAGCCGTGCAGGGGACTATGGCTACACCTTC.

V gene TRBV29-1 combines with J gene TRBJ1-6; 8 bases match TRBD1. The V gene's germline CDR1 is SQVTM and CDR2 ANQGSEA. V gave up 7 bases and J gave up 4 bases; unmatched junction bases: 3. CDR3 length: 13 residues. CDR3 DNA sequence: TGCAGCGCCCGACAGGGGTATAATTCACCCCTCCACTTT. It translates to CSARQGYNSPLHF.

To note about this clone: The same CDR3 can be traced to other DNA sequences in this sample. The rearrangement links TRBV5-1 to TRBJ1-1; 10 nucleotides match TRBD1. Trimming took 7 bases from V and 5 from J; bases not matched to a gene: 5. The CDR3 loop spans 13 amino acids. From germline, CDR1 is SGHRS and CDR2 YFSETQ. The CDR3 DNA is TGCGCCAGCCGGGACAGGGGTGGAACTGAAGCTTTCTTT. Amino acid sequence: CASRDRGGTEAFF.

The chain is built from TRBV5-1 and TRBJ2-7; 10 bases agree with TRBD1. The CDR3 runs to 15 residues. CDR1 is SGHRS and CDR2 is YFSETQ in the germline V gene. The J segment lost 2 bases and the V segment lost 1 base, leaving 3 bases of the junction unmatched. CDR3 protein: CASSLWGTGAYEQYF. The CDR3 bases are TGCGCCAGCAGCTTGTGGGGGACAGGGGCCTACGAGCAGTACTTC.

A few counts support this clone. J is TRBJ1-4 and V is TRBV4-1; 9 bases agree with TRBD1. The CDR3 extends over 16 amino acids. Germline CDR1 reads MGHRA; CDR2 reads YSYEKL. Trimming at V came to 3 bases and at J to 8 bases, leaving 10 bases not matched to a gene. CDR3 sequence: CASSQRDRAGLEKLFF. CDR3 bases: TGCGCCAGCAGCCAGAGGGACAGGGCAGGTTTGGAAAAACTGTTTTTT.

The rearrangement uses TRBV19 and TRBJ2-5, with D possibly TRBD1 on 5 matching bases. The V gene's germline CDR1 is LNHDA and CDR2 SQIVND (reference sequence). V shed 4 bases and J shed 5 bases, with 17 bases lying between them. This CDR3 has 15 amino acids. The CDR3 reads CASSTKQGYGETQYF. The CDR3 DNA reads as TGTGCCAGTAGTACCAAGCAGGGTTATGGGGAGACCCAGTACTTC.

CDR3 in DNA: TGTGCCAGCAGTGAAGGTGTGTTTTTCGTATATGGCTACACCTTC. Translated, it gives CASSEGVFFVYGYTF. The V gene is TRBV2, the J gene TRBJ1-2; D call uncertain. The CDR3 length is 15 residues. Trimming left V 1 base short and J 5 bases short, with 14 bases between. Germline lookup yields CDR1 SNHLY and CDR2 FYNNEI.

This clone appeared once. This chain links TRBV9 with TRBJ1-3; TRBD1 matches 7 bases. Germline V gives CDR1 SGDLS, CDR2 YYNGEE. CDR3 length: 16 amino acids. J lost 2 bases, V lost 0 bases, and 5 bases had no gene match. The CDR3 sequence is CASSVVGRGTGNTIYF. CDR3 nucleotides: TGTGCCAGCAGCGTAGTTGGCAGGGGGACTGGAAACACCATATATTTT.

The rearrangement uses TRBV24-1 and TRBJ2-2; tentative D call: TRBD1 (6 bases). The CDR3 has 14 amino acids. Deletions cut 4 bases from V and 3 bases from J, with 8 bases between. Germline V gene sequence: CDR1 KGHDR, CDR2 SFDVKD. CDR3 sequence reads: CATSESGDTGELFF. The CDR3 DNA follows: TGTGCCACCAGTGAGTCAGGGGACACCGGGGAGCTGTTTTTT.

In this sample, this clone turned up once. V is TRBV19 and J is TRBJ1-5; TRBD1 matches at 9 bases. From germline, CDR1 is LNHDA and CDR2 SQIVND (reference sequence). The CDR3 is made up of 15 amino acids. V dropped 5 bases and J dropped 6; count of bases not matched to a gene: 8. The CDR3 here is CASSVGQGSAQPQHF. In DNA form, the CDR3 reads TGTGCCAGTAGTGTCGGACAGGGGAGCGCTCAGCCCCAGCATTTT. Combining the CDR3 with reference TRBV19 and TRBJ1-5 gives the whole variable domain DGGITQSPKYLFRKEGQNVTLSCEQNLNHDAMYWYRQDPGQGLRLIYYSQIVNDFQKGDIAEGYSVSREKKESFPLTVTSAQKNPTAFYLCASSVGQGSAQPQHFGDGTRLSIL.

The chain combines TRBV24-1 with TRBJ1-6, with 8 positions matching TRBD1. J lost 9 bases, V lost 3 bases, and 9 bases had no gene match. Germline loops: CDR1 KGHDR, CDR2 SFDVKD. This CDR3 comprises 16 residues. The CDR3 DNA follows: TGTGCCACCAGTGATGACACCGGACAGGGTAGTTCACCCCTCCACTTT. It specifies CATSDDTGQGSSPLHF.

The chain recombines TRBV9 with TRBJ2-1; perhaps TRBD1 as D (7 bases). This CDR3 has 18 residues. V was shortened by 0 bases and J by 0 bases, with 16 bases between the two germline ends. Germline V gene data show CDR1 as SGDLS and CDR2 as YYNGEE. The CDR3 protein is CASSVGGGGAFSYNEQFF. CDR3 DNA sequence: TGTGCCAGCAGCGTAGGAGGGGGCGGGGCTTTCTCCTACAATGAGCAGTTCTTC.

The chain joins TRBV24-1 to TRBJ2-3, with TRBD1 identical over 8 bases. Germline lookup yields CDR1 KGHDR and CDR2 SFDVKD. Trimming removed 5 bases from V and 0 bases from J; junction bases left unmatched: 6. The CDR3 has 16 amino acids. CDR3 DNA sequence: TGTGCCACCAGTGGGGGGACAGGCCCGAGCACAGATACGCAGTATTTT. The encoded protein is CATSGGTGPSTDTQYF.

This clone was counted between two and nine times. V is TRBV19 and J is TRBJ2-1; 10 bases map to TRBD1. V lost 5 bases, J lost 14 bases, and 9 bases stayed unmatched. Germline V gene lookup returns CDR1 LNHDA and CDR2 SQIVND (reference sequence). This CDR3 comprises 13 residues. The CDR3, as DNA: TGTGCCAGTAGTCCGAGTCGAGGACAGGGGGAGTTCTTC. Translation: CASSPSRGQGEFF. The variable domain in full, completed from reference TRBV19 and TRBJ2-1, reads DGGITQSPKYLFRKEGQNVTLSCEQNLNHDAMYWYRQDPGQGLRLIYYSQIVNDFQKGDIAEGYSVSREKKESFPLTVTSAQKNPTAFYLCASSPSRGQGEFFGPGTRLTVL.

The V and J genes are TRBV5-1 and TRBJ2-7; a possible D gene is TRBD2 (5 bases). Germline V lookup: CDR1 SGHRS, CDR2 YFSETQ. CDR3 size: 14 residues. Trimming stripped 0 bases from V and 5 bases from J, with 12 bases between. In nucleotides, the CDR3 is TGCGCCAGCAGCTTGGTCTCGGGAATCGACGAGCAGTACTTC. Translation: CASSLVSGIDEQYF.

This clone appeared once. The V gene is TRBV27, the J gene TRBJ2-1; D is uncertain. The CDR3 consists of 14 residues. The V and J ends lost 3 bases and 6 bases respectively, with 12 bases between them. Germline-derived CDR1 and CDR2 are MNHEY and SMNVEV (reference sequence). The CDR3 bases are TGTGCCAGCAGTTTCGGTAGGAGCAGCAATGAGCAGTTCTTC. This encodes CASSFGRSSNEQFF.

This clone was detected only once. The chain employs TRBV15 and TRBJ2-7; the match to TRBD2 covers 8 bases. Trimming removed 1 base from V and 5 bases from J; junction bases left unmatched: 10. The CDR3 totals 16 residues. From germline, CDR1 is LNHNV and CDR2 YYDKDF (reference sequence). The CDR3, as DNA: TGTGCCACCAGCAGAGGGCCCAGCGGGAGATTCGACGAGCAGTACTTC. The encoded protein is CATSRGPSGRFDEQYF.

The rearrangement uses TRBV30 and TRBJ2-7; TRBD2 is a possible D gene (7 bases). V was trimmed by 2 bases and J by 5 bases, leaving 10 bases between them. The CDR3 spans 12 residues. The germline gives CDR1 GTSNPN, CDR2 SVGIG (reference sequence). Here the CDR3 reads CAWSPGGHEQYF. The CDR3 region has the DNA TGTGCCTGGAGTCCGGGGGGCCACGAGCAGTACTTC.

The CDR3: CASSQGLAEVSYEQYF. CDR3 in DNA: TGCGCCAGCAGCCAAGGGCTAGCGGAGGTCTCCTACGAGCAGTACTTC. This chain uses TRBV4-1 with TRBJ2-7; 7 bases line up with TRBD2. From germline, CDR1 is MGHRA and CDR2 YSYEKL. The V and J ends lost 1 base and 0 bases, in that order; junction bases with no gene match: 6. The CDR3 contains 16 residues.